This entry lists 26 T cell receptor delta chains sequenced from one sample in a study of gamma-delta T cells after stem cell transplantation. TCRdb re-called clones from the RT-PCR reads using CATT. The data contain about 2,700 delta-chain clones, approximately 22% of them singletons. Material: gamma-delta T cells. These receptors came from a human donor. It is not recorded whose cells these are; they may come from a transplant donor.

The chain links TRDV1 to TRDJ1; 10 nucleotides match TRDD3. Germline CDR1 TSWWSYY, CDR2 QGS. V dropped 2 bases and J dropped 0; count of bases not matched to a gene: 24. The CDR3 is 23 residues long. As DNA, the CDR3 is TGTGCTCTTGGGGAAGAAAGGGGCCTTCGCTTCGGGGGATACGCCCTGTACACCGATAAACTCATCTTT. It translates to CALGEERGLRFGGYALYTDKLIF.

This clone was observed a handful of times. CDR3 sequence (DNA): TGTGCCAGGGCCTTCCTACCCTCAGTCTGCCCCGTACTGGGGTGTAAAACCGATAAACTCATCTTT. It specifies CARAFLPSVCPVLGCKTDKLIF. The chain couples TRDV3 to TRDJ1; 9 bases fit TRDD2. CDR1 and CDR2 from the germline V gene are TVYSNPD and GDNSRS (reference sequence). Unmatched junction bases numbered 33, after V lost 5 bases and J lost 2 bases. This CDR3 has 22 residues.

Concerning this clone: TCRdb attributes to this sequence the protein of a much larger clone, which differs from the DNA translation at residue 12; a read error is likely, and the protein displayed is translated from the DNA. This sequence joins TRDV1 and TRDJ1; 7 bases are shared with TRDD2. The germline V gene has CDR1 TSWWSYY and CDR2 QGS. This CDR3 is 20 amino acids long. V trimming: 3 bases; J trimming: 0 bases; junction bases outside the gene matches: 19. DNA for the CDR3: TGTGCTCTTGGGGACCTTCCTTCCTTCCCTCGGGCACCGTACACCGATAAACTCATCTTT. Protein product: CALGDLPSFPRAPYTDKLIF.

Concerning this clone: At one end the junction does not follow the germline gene, possibly because of a read error. Within the sample, other DNA sequences also encode this same CDR3. The V and J genes are TRDV3 and TRDJ1; D is possibly TRDD3 (5 bases). Germline values: CDR1 TVYSNPD, CDR2 GDNSRS (reference sequence). This CDR3 region has 16 residues. The CDR3 protein is CALHVSGDPYTDKLIF. The CDR3 DNA follows: TGTGCCTTACACGTTTCCGGGGACCCGTACACCGATAAGCTCATCTTT.

Points on this clone: A far larger clone is one nucleotide away, so this likely arose from a read error. Other nucleotide sequences in the sample specify the same CDR3. The chain recombines TRDV2 with TRDJ1; D is unclear. CDR1 GEAIGNYY and CDR2 EKD come from the germline V gene. CDR3 size: 13 residues. CDR3 sequence: CACDAPNTDKLIF. In nucleotides, the CDR3 is TGTGCCTGTGACGCCCCTAACACCGACAAACTCATCTTT.

This clone showed up just once. Given a much more abundant clone one base away, this may be a read error. The rearrangement uses TRDV2 and TRDJ1; D gene uncertain. Germline loops: CDR1 GEAIGNYY, CDR2 EKD. V lost 5 bases, J lost 0 bases, and 6 bases lay in between. CDR3 size: 12 residues. The CDR3 loop is CACGNHTDKLIF. Here the CDR3 DNA reads TGTGCCTGTGGCAATCACACCGATAAACTCATCTTT.

This clone was seen more than once but under ten times. For this DNA, TCRdb reports the protein of a much larger clone, which diverges at residue 11, most likely from a read error; the protein presented here is translated directly from the DNA. The rearrangement joins TRDV2 to TRDJ1, with no clear D. Trimming cost V 1 base and J 0 bases, with 29 bases left between them. CDR3 length equals 21 residues. In germline, CDR1 is GEAIGNYY, CDR2 EKD. This CDR3 reads CACDTRRRLTRGSPDTDKLIF. The CDR3 DNA is TGTGCCTGTGACACTCGTCGCCGCCTTACTAGGGGTTCTCCGGACACCGATAAACTCATCTTT.

This clone is medium-sized. The chain employs TRDV2 and TRDJ1, with TRDD3 matching over 10 bases. This CDR3 spans 20 amino acids. Per the germline V gene, CDR1 is GEAIGNYY and CDR2 is EKD. Trimming cost V 5 bases and J 0 bases; bases outside gene matches: 20. The CDR3 DNA reads TGTGCCTGTGCACCTCTACTGGGGGATCGCGCCCCCTTATACACCGATAAACTCATCTTT. Protein sequence: CACAPLLGDRAPLYTDKLIF.

By share, this clone counts as medium-sized. V and J are TRDV1 and TRDJ1; the match to TRDD3 covers 8 bases. J was trimmed by 2 bases and V by 11 bases; bases with no gene match: 16. The CDR3 has 16 residues. Germline CDR1 is TSWWSYY and CDR2 is QGS. The CDR3 region has the DNA TGTGCTACCACTGGGGGCCCTCCGGGTGGAACCGATAAACTCATCTTT. As protein: CATTGGPPGGTDKLIF.

This clone was counted a single time. The chain uses TRDV1 and TRDJ1; TRDD3 aligns across 7 bases. The V segment lost 3 bases and the J segment 0 bases; nucleotides outside the gene matches: 16. Germline V lookup: CDR1 TSWWSYY, CDR2 QGS. The CDR3 is 19 residues long. Here the CDR3 reads CALGDDLDEDTRDTDKLIF. Here the CDR3 DNA reads TGTGCTCTTGGGGATGACCTGGACGAGGATACGAGGGACACCGATAAACTCATCTTT.

A note on this clone: A far larger clone is a single base away, which makes a read error likely. The sample has other DNA sequences that encode this CDR3 too. This rearrangement joins TRDV2 to TRDJ1; TRDD3 agrees at 7 bases. The CDR3 contains 18 residues. CDR1 is GEAIGNYY and CDR2 is EKD in the germline V gene. CDR3 DNA: TGTGCCTGTGACACCCTTTTGATTACTGGGGACCTCACCGATAAGCTCATCTTT. It encodes CACDTLLITGDLTDKLIF.

This clone appeared a single time. The chain carries TRDV1 and TRDJ1, with TRDD3 matching 13 bases. With 2 bases clipped from V and 8 bases from J, the junction kept 35 bases outside the gene matches. There are 25 residues in the CDR3. Germline V gives CDR1 TSWWSYY, CDR2 QGS. CDR3 loop: CALGELAFSYEPTGGYAAIPRKLIF. Written as DNA, the CDR3 is TGTGCTCTTGGGGAATTAGCCTTTTCCTACGAACCTACTGGGGGATACGCAGCGATTCCTCGGAAACTCATCTTT.

By share, this clone ranks as medium-sized (0.01 to 0.1%). The V gene is TRDV1, the J gene TRDJ1; TRDD3 might be the D (6 bases). Trimming removed 4 bases at V and 2 bases at J, with 20 bases between. Germline values: CDR1 TSWWSYY, CDR2 QGS. The CDR3 has 17 residues. Written as DNA, the CDR3 is TGTGCTCTTGGGGGTCTTCCCCAACTGGGACGGACCGATAAACTCATCTTT. This sequence encodes CALGGLPQLGRTDKLIF.

This chain links TRDV2 with TRDJ1; tentatively, D is TRDD3 (6 bases). The germline CDR1 and CDR2 sequences are GEAIGNYY and EKD. CDR3 length equals 15 residues. V was cut by 0 bases and J by 0 bases, with 10 bases left in between. CDR3 region: CACDTLGIDTDKLIF. CDR3 bases: TGTGCCTGTGACACCCTGGGGATCGACACCGATAAACTCATCTTT.

A few counts support this clone. The gene calls are TRDV1 and TRDJ1; 9 bases are shared with TRDD3. V dropped 4 bases and J dropped 3; count of bases not matched to a gene: 6. Looked up from germline, CDR1 is TSWWSYY and CDR2 is QGS. The CDR3 spans 15 residues. Here the CDR3 reads CALGGRLGESDKLIF. As DNA, the CDR3 is TGTGCTCTTGGGGGCCGACTGGGGGAATCCGATAAACTCATCTTT.

As regards this clone: This is likely an artifact of a read error, given a far larger clone one base away. Other DNA sequences in the same sample also yield this CDR3. The chain uses TRDV1 and TRDJ1; 9 nucleotides match TRDD3. Germline lookup yields CDR1 TSWWSYY and CDR2 QGS. The CDR3 spans 27 residues. CDR3 protein: CALGAKAGPTFPSVQYPGGLYTDKLIF. The CDR3 DNA reads TGCGCTCTTGGGGCAAAAGCCGGGCCGACCTTCCCTTCCGTCCAATACCCTGGGGGATTATACACCGATAAACTCATCTTT.

This clone is hyperexpanded in the sample. Other nucleotide sequences in the sample specify the same CDR3. The chain carries TRDV3 and TRDJ3; 9 nucleotides match TRDD3. The length of the CDR3 is 21 residues. The J segment lost 3 bases and the V segment lost 1 base, leaving 19 bases of the junction unmatched. CDR1 and CDR2 from the germline V gene are TVYSNPD and GDNSRS (reference sequence). DNA of the CDR3: TGTGCCTTTAATGAATCTCCTCCCGGGGATACGCATGGCTGGGACACCCGACAGATGTTTTTC. This translates into CAFNESPPGDTHGWDTRQMFF.

This clone is classed as medium-sized. The chain is built from TRDV1 and TRDJ1; 10 nucleotides agree with TRDD3. Germline lookup yields CDR1 TSWWSYY and CDR2 QGS. V lost 0 bases to trimming and J lost 0 bases; unmatched junction nucleotides: 13. This CDR3 comprises 20 residues. The CDR3 is CALGELTTVWGIRNTDKLIF. The CDR3 nucleotides are TGTGCTCTTGGGGAACTTACTACGGTCTGGGGGATAAGAAACACCGATAAACTCATCTTT.

The chain uses TRDV1 and TRDJ1, with 10 bases matching TRDD3. The CDR3 totals 18 residues. The germline CDR1 and CDR2 sequences are TSWWSYY and QGS. V gave up 0 bases and J gave up 0 bases; unmatched junction bases: 7. CDR3: CALGELLLGDQYTDKLIF. CDR3 nucleotide sequence: TGTGCTCTTGGGGAACTCTTACTGGGGGATCAGTACACCGATAAACTCATCTTT.

Concerning this clone itself: The translation of this DNA and the TCRdb protein of a much larger clone differ at residue 13, probably owing to a read error; the protein shown here is translated from the DNA. The chain has TRDV1 and TRDJ1; 9 bases fit TRDD3. Germline V gene data show CDR1 as TSWWSYY and CDR2 as QGS. With V trimmed by 4 bases and J by 8 bases, 32 bases remained unmatched. The CDR3 extends over 22 amino acids. The CDR3 DNA reads TGTGCTCTTGGGGTCACTGTTAGGTACTGGGGGACTGGCGAAAATGAAAAGCAAAAACTCATCTTT. Amino acid sequence: CALGVTVRYWGTGENEKQKLIF.

The sample holds a few counts of this clone. V and J are TRDV1 and TRDJ1; D may be TRDD3 (5 bases). The CDR3 extends over 21 amino acids. The V end lost 2 bases, the J end lost 7 bases, and 35 bases lay between the germline ends. Germline CDR1 TSWWSYY, CDR2 QGS. The CDR3, as DNA: TGTGCTCTTGGGGAATTTAACCCTGCCCGGGTACTGGAAAGGGCATATAGTAAACTCATCTTT. Protein: CALGEFNPARVLERAYSKLIF.

Judged by abundance, this clone is medium-sized (0.01 to 0.1%). The chain couples TRDV1 to TRDJ1, with 8 bases identical to TRDD3. Germline CDR1 reads TSWWSYY; CDR2 reads QGS. The CDR3 loop spans 18 amino acids. V shed 4 bases and J 1 base; nucleotides not matched to a gene: 14. The CDR3 is CALGALTLGDWGTDKLIF. DNA of the CDR3: TGTGCTCTTGGGGCTCTGACGTTGGGGGATTGGGGCACCGATAAACTCATCTTT.

On this clone itself: Given a far larger clone just one base away, this is likely a sequencing read error. The same CDR3 also results from other DNA sequences found in this sample. The CDR3 nucleotides are TGTGCTCTTGGGGCAAAAGCCGGGCCGACCTTCCCTTCTGTCCAATACCCTGGGGGATTATACACCGATAAACTCATCTTT. Its translation: CALGAKAGPTFPSVQYPGGLYTDKLIF. This rearrangement joins TRDV1 to TRDJ1, with TRDD3 matching over 9 bases. The CDR3 is made up of 27 amino acids. The germline CDR1 and CDR2 sequences are TSWWSYY and QGS. The trim removed 4 bases at V and 0 bases at J, leaving 39 bases unmatched.

Judged by abundance, this clone is large. The identical CDR3 is also encoded by other nucleotide sequences in the sample. The V gene is TRDV2, the J gene TRDJ1, with TRDD3 identical over 7 bases. Germline lookup yields CDR1 GEAIGNYY and CDR2 EKD. The CDR3 runs 18 residues. V shed 0 bases and J 1 base; nucleotides not matched to a gene: 13. The CDR3 spells CACDTLLITGDLTDKLIF. The CDR3 bases are TGTGCCTGTGACACCCTTTTGATTACTGGGGACCTCACCGATAAACTCATCTTT.

This clone is medium-sized in the sample. This rearrangement joins TRDV2 to TRDJ3, with D uncertain. Germline lookup yields CDR1 GEAIGNYY and CDR2 EKD. Trimming removed 6 bases from V and 0 bases from J, with 8 bases in between. The CDR3 loop spans 15 amino acids. CDR3 sequence (DNA): TGTGCCTGTAACAGAGGCTCCTGGGACACCCGACAGATGTTTTTC. It yields the protein CACNRGSWDTRQMFF.

This clone has just a few counts. TCRdb attributes to this sequence the protein of a much larger clone, which differs from the DNA translation at residue 17; a read error is likely, and the protein displayed is translated from the DNA. The CDR3 sequence is CALGDFPTGRTGGYGRELIF. The DNA for the CDR3 is TGTGCTCTTGGGGACTTTCCTACCGGTAGGACTGGGGGATACGGAAGGGAGCTCATCTTT. The V and J genes are TRDV1 and TRDJ1, with 13 bases fitting TRDD3. This CDR3 is built from 20 residues. CDR1 and CDR2 (germline): TSWWSYY, QGS. With 3 bases clipped from V and 11 bases from J, the junction kept 24 bases outside the gene matches.